The source of this T cell receptor beta chain is a study of T cell responses to AZD1222 COVID-19 vaccine. This CDR3 has 13 amino acids. CDR1 and CDR2 (germline): MDHEN, SYDVKM. V shed 7 bases and J shed 8 bases, with 14 bases lying between them. TCRdb keeps only in-frame clones here, not all; method: immunoSEQ multiplex PCR. The sample carries about 150,000 clones, about 87% recorded once. The TCR originated in an adult in good health. This specimen was peripheral blood, taken on day 0 of AZD1222 vaccination. V and J are TRBV28 and TRBJ1-4; D perhaps matches TRBD1 (6 bases). The CDR3: CASIAGAGEKLFF. The CDR3 DNA follows: TGTGCCAGCATTGCGGGGGCTGGGGAAAAACTGTTTTTT.